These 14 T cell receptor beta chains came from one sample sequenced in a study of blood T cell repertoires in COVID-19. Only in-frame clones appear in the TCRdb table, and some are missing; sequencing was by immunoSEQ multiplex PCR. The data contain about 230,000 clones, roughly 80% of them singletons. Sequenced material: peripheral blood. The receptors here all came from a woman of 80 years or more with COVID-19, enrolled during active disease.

The DNA for the CDR3 is TGTGCCTGGAGAGGAAGGGAAAGGGGGAACACTGAAGCTTTCTTT. It translates to CAWRGRERGNTEAFF. V usage is TRBV30 and J usage is TRBJ1-1, with D perhaps matching TRBD1 (5 bases). The CDR3 is 15 amino acids. Trimming pared 3 bases from V and 1 base from J, leaving 15 bases between. Germline CDR1 is GTSNPN and CDR2 is SVGIG (reference sequence).

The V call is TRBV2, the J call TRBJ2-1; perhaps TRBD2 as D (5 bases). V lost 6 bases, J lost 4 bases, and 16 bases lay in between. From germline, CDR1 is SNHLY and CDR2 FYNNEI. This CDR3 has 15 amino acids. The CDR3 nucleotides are TGTGCCAGCAGCCGCTTGGCGGGTCTATACAATGAGCAGTTCTTC. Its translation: CASSRLAGLYNEQFF.

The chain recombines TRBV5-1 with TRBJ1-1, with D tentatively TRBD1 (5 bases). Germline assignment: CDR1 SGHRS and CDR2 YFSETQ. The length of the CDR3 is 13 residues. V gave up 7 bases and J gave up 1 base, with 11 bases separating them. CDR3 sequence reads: CASFTQGNTEAFF. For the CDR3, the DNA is TGCGCCAGCTTCACTCAGGGGAACACTGAAGCTTTCTTT.

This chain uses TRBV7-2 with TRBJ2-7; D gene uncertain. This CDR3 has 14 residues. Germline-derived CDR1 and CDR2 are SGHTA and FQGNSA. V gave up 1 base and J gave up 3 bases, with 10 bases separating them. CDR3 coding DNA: TGTGCCAGCAGCTTAGTATACTCGGGCTACGAGCAGTACTTC. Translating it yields CASSLVYSGYEQYF.

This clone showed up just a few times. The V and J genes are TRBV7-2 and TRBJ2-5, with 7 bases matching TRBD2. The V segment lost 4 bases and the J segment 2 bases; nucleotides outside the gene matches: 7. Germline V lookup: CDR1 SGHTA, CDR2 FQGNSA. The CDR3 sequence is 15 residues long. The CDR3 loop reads CASSSAGVRQETQYF. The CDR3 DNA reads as TGTGCCAGCAGCTCGGCGGGAGTGCGGCAAGAGACCCAGTACTTC.

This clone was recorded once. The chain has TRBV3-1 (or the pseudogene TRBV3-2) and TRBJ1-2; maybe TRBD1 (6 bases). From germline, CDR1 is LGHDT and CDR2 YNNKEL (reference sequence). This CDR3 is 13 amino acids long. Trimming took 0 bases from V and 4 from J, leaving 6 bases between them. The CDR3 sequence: CASSQEGAYGYTF. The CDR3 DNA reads TGTGCCAGCAGCCAAGAGGGGGCCTATGGCTACACCTTC.

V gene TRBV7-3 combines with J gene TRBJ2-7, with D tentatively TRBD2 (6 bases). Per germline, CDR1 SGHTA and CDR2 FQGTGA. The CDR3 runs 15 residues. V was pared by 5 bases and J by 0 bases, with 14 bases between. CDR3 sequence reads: CASSRSAGISYEQYF. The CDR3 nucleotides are TGTGCCAGCAGCCGCTCCGCGGGGATCTCCTACGAGCAGTACTTC.

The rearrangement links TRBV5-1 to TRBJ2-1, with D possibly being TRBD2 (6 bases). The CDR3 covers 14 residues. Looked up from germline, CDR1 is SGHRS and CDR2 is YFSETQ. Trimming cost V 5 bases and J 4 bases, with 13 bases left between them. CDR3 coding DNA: TGCGCCAGCAGGATAGCGGCTATTTACAATGAGCAGTTCTTC. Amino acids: CASRIAAIYNEQFF.

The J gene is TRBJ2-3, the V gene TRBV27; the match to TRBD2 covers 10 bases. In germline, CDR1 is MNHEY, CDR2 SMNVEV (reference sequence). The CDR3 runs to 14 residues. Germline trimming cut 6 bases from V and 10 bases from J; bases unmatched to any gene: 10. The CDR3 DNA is TGTGCCAGCAGCCCCGGGACTAGCGCGCGATCGCAGTATTTT. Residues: CASSPGTSARSQYF.

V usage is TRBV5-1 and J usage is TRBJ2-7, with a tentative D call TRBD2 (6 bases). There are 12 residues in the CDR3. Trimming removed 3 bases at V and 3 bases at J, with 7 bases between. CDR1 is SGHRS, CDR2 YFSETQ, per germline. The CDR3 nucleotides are TGCGCCAGCAGCTGGGACTTCTACGAGCAGTACTTC. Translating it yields CASSWDFYEQYF.

CDR3 DNA sequence: TGTGCCAGCAGTTTGAAGGAGGCGGGGACGCAGTACTTC. Translated: CASSLKEAGTQYF. The chain uses TRBV12-3 or TRBV12-4 and TRBJ2-7, with D possibly matching TRBD2 (6 bases). This CDR3 contains 13 residues. The V and J ends lost 3 bases and 9 bases respectively, with 15 bases between them.

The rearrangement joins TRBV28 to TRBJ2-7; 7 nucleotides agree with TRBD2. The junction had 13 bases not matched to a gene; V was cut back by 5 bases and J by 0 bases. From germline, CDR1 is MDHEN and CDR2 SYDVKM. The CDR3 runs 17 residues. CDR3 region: CASSGGYLAGLSYEQYF. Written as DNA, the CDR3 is TGTGCCAGCAGTGGAGGATACTTAGCGGGTCTCTCCTACGAGCAGTACTTC.

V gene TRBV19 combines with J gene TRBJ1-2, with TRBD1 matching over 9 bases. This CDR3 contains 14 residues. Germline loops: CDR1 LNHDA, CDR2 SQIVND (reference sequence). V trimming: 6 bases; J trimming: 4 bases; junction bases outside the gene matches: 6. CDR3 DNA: TGTGCCAGTAGCTCGGGACAGGGATTCTATGGCTACACCTTC. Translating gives CASSSGQGFYGYTF. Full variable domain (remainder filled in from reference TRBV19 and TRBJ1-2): DGGITQSPKYLFRKEGQNVTLSCEQNLNHDAMYWYRQDPGQGLRLIYYSQIVNDFQKGDIAEGYSVSREKKESFPLTVTSAQKNPTAFYLCASSSGQGFYGYTFGSGTRLTVV.

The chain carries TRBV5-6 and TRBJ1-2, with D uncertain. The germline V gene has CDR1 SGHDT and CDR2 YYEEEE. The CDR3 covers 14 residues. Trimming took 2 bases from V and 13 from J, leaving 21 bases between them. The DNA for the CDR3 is TGTGCCAGCAGCTTATTAAGCAAGGGAGAAGCGGGCACCTTC. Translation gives CASSLLSKGEAGTF.